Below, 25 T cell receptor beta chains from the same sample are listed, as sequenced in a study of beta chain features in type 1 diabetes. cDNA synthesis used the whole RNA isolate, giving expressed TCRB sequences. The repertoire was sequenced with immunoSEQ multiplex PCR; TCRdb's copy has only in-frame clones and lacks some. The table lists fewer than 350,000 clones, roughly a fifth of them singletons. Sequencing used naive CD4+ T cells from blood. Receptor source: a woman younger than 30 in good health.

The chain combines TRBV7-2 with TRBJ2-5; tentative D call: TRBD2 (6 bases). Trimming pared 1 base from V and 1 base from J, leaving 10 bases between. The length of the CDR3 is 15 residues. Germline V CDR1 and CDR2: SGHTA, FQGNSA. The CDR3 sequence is CASSLVAGIQETQYF. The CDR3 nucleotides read TGTGCCAGCAGCTTAGTGGCGGGGATCCAAGAGACCCAGTACTTC. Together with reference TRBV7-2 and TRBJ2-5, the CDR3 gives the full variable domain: GAGVSQSPSNKVTEKGKDVELRCDPISGHTALYWYRQSLGQGLEFLIYFQGNSAPDKSGLPSDRFSAERTGGSVSTLTIQRTQQEDSAVYLCASSLVAGIQETQYFGPGTRLLVL.

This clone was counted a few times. Here the CDR3 DNA reads TGCGCCAGCAGCACGACGACAGGGGTAGATGGCTACACCTTC. Translated: CASSTTTGVDGYTF. The chain recombines TRBV5-1 with TRBJ1-2; 8 bases map to TRBD1. The CDR3 covers 14 residues. Germline assignment: CDR1 SGHRS and CDR2 YFSETQ. V lost 4 bases, J lost 6 bases, and 8 bases stayed unmatched.

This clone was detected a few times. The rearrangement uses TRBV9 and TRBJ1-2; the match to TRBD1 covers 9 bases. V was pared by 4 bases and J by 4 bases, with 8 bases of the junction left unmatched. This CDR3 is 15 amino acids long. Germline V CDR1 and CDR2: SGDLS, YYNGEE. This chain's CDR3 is CASSIDGQGLYGYTF. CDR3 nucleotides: TGTGCCAGCAGCATTGATGGACAGGGGCTCTATGGCTACACCTTC.

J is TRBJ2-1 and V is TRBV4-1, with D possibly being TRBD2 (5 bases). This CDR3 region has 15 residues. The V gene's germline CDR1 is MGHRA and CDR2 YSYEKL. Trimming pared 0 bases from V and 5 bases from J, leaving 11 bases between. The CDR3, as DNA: TGCGCCAGCAGCCAAGAGAGGGTTAGGGACAATGAGCAGTTCTTC. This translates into CASSQERVRDNEQFF.

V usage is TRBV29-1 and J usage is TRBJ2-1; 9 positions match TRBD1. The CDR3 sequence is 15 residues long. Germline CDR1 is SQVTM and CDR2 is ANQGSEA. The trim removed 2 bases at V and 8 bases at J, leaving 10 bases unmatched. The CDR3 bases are TGCAGCGTTGAAAACCCGGACAGGGGTCGGGATGAGCAGTTCTTC. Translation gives CSVENPDRGRDEQFF.

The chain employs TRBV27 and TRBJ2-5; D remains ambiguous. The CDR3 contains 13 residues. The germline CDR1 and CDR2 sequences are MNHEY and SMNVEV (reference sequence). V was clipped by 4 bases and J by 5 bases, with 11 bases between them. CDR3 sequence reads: CASSYQTAETQYF. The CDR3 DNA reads TGTGCCAGCAGTTACCAGACTGCGGAGACCCAGTACTTC.

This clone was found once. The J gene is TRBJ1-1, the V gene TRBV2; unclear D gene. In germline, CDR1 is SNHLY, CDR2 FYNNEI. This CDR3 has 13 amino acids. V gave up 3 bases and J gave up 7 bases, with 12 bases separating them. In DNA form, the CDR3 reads TGTGCCAGCAGTGACCCGCCCCGGGGTGAAGCTTTCTTT. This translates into CASSDPPRGEAFF.

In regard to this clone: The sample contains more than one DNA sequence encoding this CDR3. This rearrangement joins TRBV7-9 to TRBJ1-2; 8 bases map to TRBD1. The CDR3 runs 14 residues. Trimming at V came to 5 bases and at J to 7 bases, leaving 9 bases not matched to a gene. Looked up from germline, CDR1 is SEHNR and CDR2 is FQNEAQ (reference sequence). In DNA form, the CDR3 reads TGTGCCAGCAGCCTAGGAGGACAGGGTGGTGGCTACACCTTC. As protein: CASSLGGQGGGYTF.

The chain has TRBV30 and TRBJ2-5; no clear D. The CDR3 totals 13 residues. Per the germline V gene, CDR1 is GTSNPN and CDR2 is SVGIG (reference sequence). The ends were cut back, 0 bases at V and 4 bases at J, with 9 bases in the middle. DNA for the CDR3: TGTGCCTGGAGTGTACAAGTTTCAGAGACCCAGTACTTC. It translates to CAWSVQVSETQYF.

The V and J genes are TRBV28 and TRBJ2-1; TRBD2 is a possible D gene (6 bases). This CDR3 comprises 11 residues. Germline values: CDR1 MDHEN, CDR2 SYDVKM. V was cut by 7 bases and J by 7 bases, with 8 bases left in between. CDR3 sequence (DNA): TGTGCCAGCACGACTAGAAATGAGCAGTTCTTC. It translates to CASTTRNEQFF.

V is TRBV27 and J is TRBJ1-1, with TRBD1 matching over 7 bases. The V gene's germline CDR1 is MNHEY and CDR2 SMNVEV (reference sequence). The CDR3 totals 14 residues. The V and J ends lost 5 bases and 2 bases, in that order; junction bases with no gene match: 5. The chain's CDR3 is CASSIQGTNTEAFF. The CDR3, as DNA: TGTGCCAGCAGTATACAGGGGACTAACACTGAAGCTTTCTTT.

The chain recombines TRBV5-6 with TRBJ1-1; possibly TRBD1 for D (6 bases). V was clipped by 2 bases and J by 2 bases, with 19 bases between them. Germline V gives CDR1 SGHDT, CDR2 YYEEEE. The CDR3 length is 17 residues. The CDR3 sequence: CASSFRLSWTDNTEAFF. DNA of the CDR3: TGTGCCAGCAGCTTCCGGCTAAGCTGGACAGATAACACTGAAGCTTTCTTT.

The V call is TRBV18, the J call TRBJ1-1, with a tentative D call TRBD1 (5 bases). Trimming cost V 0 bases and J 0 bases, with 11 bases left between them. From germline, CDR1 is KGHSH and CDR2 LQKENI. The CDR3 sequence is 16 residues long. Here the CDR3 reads CASSPPGQGLNTEAFF. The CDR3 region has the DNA TGTGCCAGCTCACCACCGGGGCAGGGTCTGAACACTGAAGCTTTCTTT.

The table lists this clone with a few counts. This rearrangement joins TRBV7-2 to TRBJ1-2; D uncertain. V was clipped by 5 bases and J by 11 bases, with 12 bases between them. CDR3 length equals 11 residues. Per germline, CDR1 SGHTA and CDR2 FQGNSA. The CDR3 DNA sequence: TGTGCCAGCAGCCATACCGCGGGATACACCTTC. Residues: CASSHTAGYTF.

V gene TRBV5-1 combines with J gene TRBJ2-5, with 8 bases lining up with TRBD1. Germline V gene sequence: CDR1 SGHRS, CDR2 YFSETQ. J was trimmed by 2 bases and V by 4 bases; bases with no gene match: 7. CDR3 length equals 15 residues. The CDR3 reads CASSPQGAPQETQYF. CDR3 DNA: TGCGCCAGCAGCCCCCAGGGGGCCCCACAAGAGACCCAGTACTTC.

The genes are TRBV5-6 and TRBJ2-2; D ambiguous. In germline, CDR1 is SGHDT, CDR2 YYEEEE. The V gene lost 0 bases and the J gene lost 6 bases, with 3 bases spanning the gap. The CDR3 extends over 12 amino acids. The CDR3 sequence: CASSLAAGELFF. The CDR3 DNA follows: TGTGCCAGCAGCTTGGCCGCCGGGGAGCTGTTTTTT.

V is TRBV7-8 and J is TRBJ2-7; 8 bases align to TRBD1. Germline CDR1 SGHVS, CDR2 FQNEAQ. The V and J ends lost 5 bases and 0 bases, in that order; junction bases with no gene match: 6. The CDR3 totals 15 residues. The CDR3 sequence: CASSLAGQASYEQYF. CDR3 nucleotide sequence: TGTGCCAGCAGCCTTGCGGGACAGGCCTCCTACGAGCAGTACTTC. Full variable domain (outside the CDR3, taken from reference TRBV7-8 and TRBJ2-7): GAGVSQSPRYKVAKRGQDVALRCDPISGHVSLFWYQQALGQGPEFLTYFQNEAQLDKSGLPSDRFFAERPEGSVSTLKIQRTQQEDSAVYLCASSLAGQASYEQYFGPGTRLTVT.

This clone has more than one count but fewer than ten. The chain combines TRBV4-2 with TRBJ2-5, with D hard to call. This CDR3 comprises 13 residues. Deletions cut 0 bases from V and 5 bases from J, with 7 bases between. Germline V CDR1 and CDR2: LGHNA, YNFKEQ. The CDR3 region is CASSQELHETQYF. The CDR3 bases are TGTGCCAGCAGCCAAGAACTCCATGAGACCCAGTACTTC.

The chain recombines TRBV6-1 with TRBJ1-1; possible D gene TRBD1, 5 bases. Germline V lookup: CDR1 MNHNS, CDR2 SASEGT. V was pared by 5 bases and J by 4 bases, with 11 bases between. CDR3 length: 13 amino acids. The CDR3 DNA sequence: TGTGCCAGCAGTATCCAGGGTGTCACTGAAGCTTTCTTT. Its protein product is CASSIQGVTEAFF.

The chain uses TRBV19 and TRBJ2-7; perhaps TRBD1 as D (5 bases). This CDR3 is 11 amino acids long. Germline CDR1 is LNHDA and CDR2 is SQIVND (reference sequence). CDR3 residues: CVLWTNYEQYF. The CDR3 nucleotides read TGTGTCCTTTGGACAAACTACGAGCAGTACTTC.

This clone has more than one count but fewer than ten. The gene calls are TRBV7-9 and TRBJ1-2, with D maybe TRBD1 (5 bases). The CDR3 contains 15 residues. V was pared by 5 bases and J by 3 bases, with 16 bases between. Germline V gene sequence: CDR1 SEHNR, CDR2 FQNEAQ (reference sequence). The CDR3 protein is CASSLMAGKDYGYTF. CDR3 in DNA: TGTGCCAGCAGCCTCATGGCAGGGAAGGACTATGGCTACACCTTC.

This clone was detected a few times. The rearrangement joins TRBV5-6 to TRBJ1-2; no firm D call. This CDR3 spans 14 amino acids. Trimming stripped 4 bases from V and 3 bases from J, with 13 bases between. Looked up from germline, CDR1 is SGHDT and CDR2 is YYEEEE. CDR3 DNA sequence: TGTGCCAGCAGCCTTGGATGGGGAGACTATGGCTACACCTTC. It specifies CASSLGWGDYGYTF.

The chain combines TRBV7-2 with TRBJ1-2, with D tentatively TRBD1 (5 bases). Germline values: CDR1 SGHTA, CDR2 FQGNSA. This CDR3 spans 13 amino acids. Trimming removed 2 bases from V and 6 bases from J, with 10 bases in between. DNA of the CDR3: TGTGCCAGCAGCTTACGGGGGGGTCATGGCTACACCTTC. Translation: CASSLRGGHGYTF.

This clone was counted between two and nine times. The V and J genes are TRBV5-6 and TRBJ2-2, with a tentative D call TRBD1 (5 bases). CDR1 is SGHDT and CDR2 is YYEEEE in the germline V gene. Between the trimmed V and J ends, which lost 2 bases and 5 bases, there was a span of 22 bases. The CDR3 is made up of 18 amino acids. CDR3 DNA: TGTGCCAGCAGCTTCGCGTGGGGCGGCCATGGGTATACCGGGGAGCTGTTTTTT. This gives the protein CASSFAWGGHGYTGELFF. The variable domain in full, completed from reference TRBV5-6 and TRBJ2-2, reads DAGVTQSPTHLIKTRGQQVTLRCSPKSGHDTVSWYQQALGQGPQFIFQYYEEEERQRGNFPDRFSGHQFPNYSSELNVNALLLGDSALYLCASSFAWGGHGYTGELFFGEGSRLTVL.

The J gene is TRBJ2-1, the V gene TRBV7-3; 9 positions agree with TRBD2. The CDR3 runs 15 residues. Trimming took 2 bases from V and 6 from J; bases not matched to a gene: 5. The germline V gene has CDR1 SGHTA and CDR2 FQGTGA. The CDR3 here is CASSLELAGLNEQFF. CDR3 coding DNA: TGTGCCAGCAGCTTAGAACTAGCGGGCCTCAATGAGCAGTTCTTC.